The 29 T cell receptor beta chains given below trace back to one sample, sequenced in a study of T cell clonality in common variable immunodeficiency. Antigens of these TCRs are unknown. TCRdb's copy holds only in-frame clones and misses some; the assay was immunoSEQ multiplex PCR. This repertoire holds more than 10,000 clones, and none appear only once. Study results and limitations: Fewer deletions and N-nucleotide insertions were reportedly seen in common variable immunodeficiency TCR beta sequences.

The sample comprised peripheral blood mononuclear cells. All receptors derive from a human donor with common variable immunodeficiency.

This clone was counted between two and nine times. The DNA read from the CDR3 is TGTGCCAGCAGCTCGGGACATACCTACAATGAG. This translates into CASSSGHTYNE. The whole CDR3 sequence reads CASSSGHTYNEQFF. The gene calls are TRBV7-6 and TRBJ2-1; D might be TRBD1 (6 bases). The sequence runs out 3 residues before the end of the CDR3; the remainder is reconstructed from the germline J gene. Trimming left V 4 bases short and J 2 bases short, with 9 bases between. Germline V CDR1 and CDR2: SGHVS, FNYEAQ. The CDR3 totals 14 residues.

Points on this clone: The read terminates 3 residues ahead of where the CDR3 ends, so the germline J gene completes it. The chain links TRBV2 to TRBJ2-5; 7 nucleotides align to TRBD1. J lost 2 bases, V lost 6 bases, and 0 bases had no gene match. The CDR3 extends over 12 amino acids. The germline CDR1 and CDR2 sequences are SNHLY and FYNNEI. The DNA read from the CDR3 is TGTGCCAGCAGACAGGGGCAAGAGACC. This sequence encodes CASRQGQET. The full CDR3 protein is CASRQGQETQYF.

For this clone: The read ends 3 residues before the CDR3 terminus; that terminus is restored from the germline J gene. The chain couples TRBV29-1 to TRBJ2-5; maybe TRBD2 (6 bases). The V gene lost 4 bases and the J gene lost 5 bases, with 17 bases spanning the gap. The CDR3 runs 14 residues. CDR1 and CDR2 from the germline V gene are SQVTM and ANQGSEA. The CDR3 region is CSVVGLFSGETQYF. CDR3 DNA, as far as it was read: TGCAGCGTTGTGGGACTCTTCTCGGGGGAGACC. The entire variable domain, with the rest obtained from reference TRBV29-1 and TRBJ2-5, is as follows: SAVISQKPSRDICQRGTSLTIQCQVDSQVTMMFWYRQQPGQSLTLIATANQGSEATYESGFVIDKFPISRPNLTFSTLTVSNMSPEDSSIYLCSVVGLFSGETQYFGPGTRLLVL.

Comments on this clone: From the germline J gene comes the end of the CDR3, since the read stops 3 residues before it. The gene calls are TRBV6-4 and TRBJ2-2; D unresolved. The CDR3 has 14 amino acids. Trimming stripped 6 bases from V and 0 bases from J, with 8 bases between. The germline gives CDR1 MRHNA, CDR2 SNTAGT. CDR3 residues: CASRTDPNTGELFF. The sequenced CDR3 bases are TGTGCCAGCAGAACAGACCCGAACACCGGGGAG.

Comment on this clone: The CDR3 end falls 3 residues outside the read, so it is completed with the germline J gene. The chain links TRBV30 to TRBJ1-5; D unresolved. The CDR3 extends over 13 amino acids. Germline CDR1 reads GTSNPN; CDR2 reads SVGIG (reference sequence). The DNA read from the CDR3 is TGTGCCTGGAGTGTAGGTGAATCAGGTCCC. Translating gives CAWSVGESGP. The entire CDR3 reads CAWSVGESGPQHF.

Worth noting for this clone: The sequenced fragment ends 3 residues before the CDR3 boundary, so the rest is inferred from the germline J gene. This sequence joins TRBV29-1 and TRBJ1-2, with D perhaps matching TRBD1 (6 bases). This CDR3 is 11 amino acids long. CDR1 SQVTM and CDR2 ANQGSEA come from the germline V gene. CDR3 DNA, as far as it was read: TGCAGCGTCGGACAGTTCTTAGGC. Translated, it gives CSVGQFLG. The complete CDR3 protein is CSVGQFLGYTF.

With respect to this clone: With the read ending 3 residues before the CDR3 end, the germline J gene is used to fill in that end. V usage is TRBV7-3 and J usage is TRBJ1-3; TRBD1 matches at 8 bases. There are 16 residues in the CDR3. Germline CDR1 is SGHTA and CDR2 is FQGTGA. Germline trimming cut 4 bases from V and 4 bases from J; bases unmatched to any gene: 9. The CDR3 spells CASSSGQVGFGNTIYF. The sequenced part of the CDR3 DNA is TGTGCCAGCAGCTCGGGACAGGTGGGCTTCGGAAACACC. The whole variable domain, remainder taken from reference TRBV7-3 and TRBJ1-3, is GAGVSQTPSNKVTEKGKYVELRCDPISGHTALYWYRQSLGQGPEFLIYFQGTGAADDSGLPNDRFFAVRPEGSVSTLKIQRTERGDSAVYLCASSSGQVGFGNTIYFGEGSWLTVV.

Only a few counts were recorded for this clone. The read is 3 residues too short to cover the CDR3 end, so that end is filled in from the germline J gene. The V call is TRBV6-8, the J call TRBJ2-7; no reliable D call. In germline, CDR1 is MNHGY, CDR2 SAAAGT. V lost 7 bases and J lost 0, with 16 bases in between. The CDR3 loop spans 15 amino acids. The CDR3 here is CASNLTRSNSYEQYF. The sequenced part of the CDR3 DNA is TGTGCCAGCAACCTGACTCGGTCGAACTCCTACGAG.

Judged by abundance, this clone is medium-sized (0.01 to 0.1%). The missing CDR3 end, 3 residues past where the read stops, is filled in from the germline J gene. The V call is TRBV6-1, the J call TRBJ2-3; tentatively, D is TRBD1 (6 bases). From germline, CDR1 is MNHNS and CDR2 SASEGT. V lost 1 base and J 4 bases, leaving 12 bases between the germline ends. This CDR3 is built from 15 residues. The CDR3 DNA, read in part, is TGTGCCAGCAGTGAAGTGGGGGACATATCAGATACG. This encodes CASSEVGDISDT. The complete CDR3 reads CASSEVGDISDTQYF.

This clone is medium-sized in the sample. The DNA ends 3 residues before the CDR3 does, and the rest of the CDR3 is filled in from the germline J gene. The rearrangement links TRBV29-1 to TRBJ2-3; 9 bases fit TRBD1. The CDR3 spans 14 residues. V lost 7 bases to trimming and J lost 3 bases; unmatched junction nucleotides: 8. In germline, CDR1 is SQVTM, CDR2 ANQGSEA. CDR3 protein: CSGAQGAVTDTQYF. Incomplete CDR3 DNA: TGCAGCGGAGCACAGGGGGCAGTAACAGATACG.

Concerning this clone: The read stops 3 residues short of the end of the CDR3; the missing end is completed from the germline J gene. The genes are TRBV7-3 and TRBJ1-1; 7 bases agree with TRBD1. The V gene's germline CDR1 is SGHTA and CDR2 FQGTGA. The length of the CDR3 is 14 residues. V gave up 5 bases and J gave up 2 bases; unmatched junction bases: 5. The CDR3 region is CASSDGQANTEAFF. Partial CDR3 DNA: TGTGCCAGCAGCGACGGACAGGCCAACACTGAA.

This clone came up a few times. Sequencing ends 3 residues short of the CDR3 end; the germline J gene provides the rest. The chain recombines TRBV2 with TRBJ2-6; D is uncertain. The germline V gene has CDR1 SNHLY and CDR2 FYNNEI. The CDR3 covers 14 residues. Trimming shortened V by 6 bases and J by 1 base, and 7 bases separated the two germline ends. Incomplete CDR3 DNA: TGTGCCAGCAGCCTCGTATCTGGGGCCAACGTC. It specifies CASSLVSGANV. The CDR3 as a whole reads CASSLVSGANVLTF.

With respect to this clone: The read gets to within 3 residues of the CDR3 end, and the germline J gene fills in the rest. This chain links TRBV30 with TRBJ1-3; no reliable D call. The germline V gene has CDR1 GTSNPN and CDR2 SVGIG (reference sequence). There are 18 residues in the CDR3. Deletions cut 3 bases from V and 8 bases from J, with 29 bases between. The part of the CDR3 DNA that was read is TGTGCCTGGAGAGCCAGAGGATCGGTAGGGTTCTTACGAGACACC. It encodes CAWRARGSVGFLRDT. Given in full, the CDR3 is CAWRARGSVGFLRDTIYF.

This clone has ten or more counts. The CDR3 is cut off 3 residues early in the read; its end comes from the germline J gene. The chain uses TRBV6-2 or TRBV6-3 and TRBJ2-5, with 7 bases lining up with TRBD1. Germline CDR1 and CDR2: MNHEY and SVGEGT. The CDR3 consists of 15 residues. Trimming at V came to 5 bases and at J to 5 bases, leaving 11 bases not matched to a gene. CDR3 protein: CASSKETGSVETQYF. CDR3 bases read: TGTGCCAGCAGTAAGGAGACAGGGTCCGTGGAGACC.

With regard to this clone: From the germline J gene comes the end of the CDR3, since the read stops 3 residues before it. The V and J genes are TRBV19 and TRBJ1-3; D not certain. Germline CDR1 and CDR2: LNHDA and SQIVND (reference sequence). V lost 1 base to trimming and J lost 0 bases, with 7 bases between them. This CDR3 comprises 15 residues. CDR3 DNA (partial): TGTGCCAGTAGTATAGCCGCGAACTCTGGAAACACC. Residues: CASSIAANSGNT. The whole CDR3 region reads CASSIAANSGNTIYF.

This clone occurred a few times. CDR3 amino acids: CASSFGGGWDTQYF. Partial CDR3 DNA: TGTGCCAGCAGCTTCGGCGGGGGGTGGGATACG. This rearrangement joins TRBV7-2 to TRBJ2-3, with 8 nucleotides matching TRBD2. The CDR3 end is not reached by the read, which stops 3 residues before it; the germline J gene fills it in. The CDR3 loop spans 14 amino acids. Germline loops: CDR1 SGHTA, CDR2 FQGNSA. J gave up 6 bases and V 3 bases, and 5 bases lay outside the gene matches.

This clone was recorded many times. The CDR3 end falls 3 residues outside the read, so it is completed with the germline J gene. The rearrangement joins TRBV27 to TRBJ1-2, with D uncertain. The V end lost 4 bases, the J end lost 4 bases, and 10 bases lay between the germline ends. The CDR3 is made up of 13 amino acids. Per germline, CDR1 MNHEY and CDR2 SMNVEV (reference sequence). CDR3 bases read: TGTGCCAGCAGTTCATCTTATGTCTATGGC. It specifies CASSSSYVYG. The CDR3, in full, reads CASSSSYVYGYTF.

Comment on this clone: Read coverage stops 3 residues before the CDR3 terminus; the germline J gene supplies the remainder. The chain joins TRBV7-9 to TRBJ2-5; 8 bases map to TRBD2. Germline CDR1 reads SEHNR; CDR2 reads FQNEAQ (reference sequence). The ends lost 6 bases at V and 7 bases at J; junction bases unmatched: 13. The CDR3 is 15 amino acids. CDR3 DNA (partial): TGTGCCAGCAGTGAGACCGGGGGGGTTCAAAGGACC. Translation gives CASSETGGVQRT. The whole CDR3 protein is CASSETGGVQRTQYF.

This clone was recorded many times. The read terminates 3 residues ahead of where the CDR3 ends, so the germline J gene completes it. This chain connects TRBV19 to TRBJ1-2, with 7 bases aligning to TRBD1. This CDR3 is built from 15 residues. Germline values: CDR1 LNHDA, CDR2 SQIVND (reference sequence). V lost 7 bases, J lost 4 bases, and 12 bases stayed unmatched. CDR3 amino acids: CASNRGGTTFYGYTF. The covered CDR3 bases are TGTGCCAGTAACAGGGGAGGGACGACCTTCTATGGC.

Comment on this clone: The CDR3 is cut off 3 residues early in the read; its end comes from the germline J gene. The gene calls are TRBV6-2 or TRBV6-3 and TRBJ2-7; 10 nucleotides align to TRBD1. Germline V CDR1 and CDR2: MNHEY, SVGEGT. The CDR3 extends over 15 amino acids. With 5 bases clipped from V and 3 bases from J, the junction kept 7 bases outside the gene matches. The covered CDR3 bases are TGTGCCAGCAGTACTCGGGACAGGGGAAGCTACGAG. Translating it yields CASSTRDRGSYE. The CDR3, in full, reads CASSTRDRGSYEQYF.

Comments on this clone: The read falls 3 residues short of the CDR3 end, and the missing part is taken from the germline J gene. This chain connects TRBV18 to TRBJ1-3; weak D call: TRBD1 (6 bases). Germline CDR1 and CDR2: KGHSH and LQKENI. This CDR3 contains 16 residues. V was shortened by 3 bases and J by 2 bases, with 14 bases between the two germline ends. The CDR3 sequence is CASSPSTGSTGNTIYF. CDR3 DNA (partial): TGTGCCAGCTCACCGTCAACAGGGAGCACTGGAAACACC.

About this clone itself: The observed sequence ends 3 residues before the CDR3 terminus, with the missing tail filled in from the germline J gene. This sequence joins TRBV2 and TRBJ1-4; 7 bases match TRBD1. Germline loops: CDR1 SNHLY, CDR2 FYNNEI. The CDR3 length is 15 residues. After removal of 5 bases from V and 0 bases from J, the junction contained 3 bases not matched to a gene. The CDR3 reads CASSTQGATNEKLFF. Incomplete CDR3 DNA: TGTGCCAGCAGTACCCAGGGGGCAACTAATGAAAAA.

This clone has a count of ten or more. From the germline J gene comes the end of the CDR3, since the read stops 3 residues before it. The chain joins TRBV20-1 to TRBJ2-7, with 8 nucleotides matching TRBD1. The CDR3 covers 13 residues. The V gene end was trimmed by 6 bases and the J gene end by 2 bases; junction bases not matched to a gene: 6. Germline V CDR1 and CDR2: DFQATT, SNEGSKA (reference sequence). Here the CDR3 reads CSARDRMAYEQYF. The part of the CDR3 DNA that was read is TGCAGTGCAAGGGACAGGATGGCCTACGAG.

This clone was seen a handful of times. CDR3 amino acids: CASRPGQGNPYEQYF. CDR3 DNA (partial): TGTGCCAGCAGGCCCGGACAGGGAAATCCCTACGAG. This rearrangement joins TRBV13 to TRBJ2-7; 8 bases fit TRBD1. The read falls 3 residues short of the CDR3 end, and the missing part is taken from the germline J gene. V lost 6 bases and J lost 2; bases outside the gene matches: 9. Germline assignment: CDR1 PRHDT and CDR2 FYEKMQ (reference sequence). The CDR3 is 15 amino acids.

With regard to this clone: The read terminates 3 residues before the CDR3 end, so the remaining end is supplied by the germline J gene. The rearrangement uses TRBV2 and TRBJ2-2; 10 nucleotides line up with TRBD1. With V trimmed by 6 bases and J by 8 bases, 6 bases remained unmatched. This CDR3 has 14 residues. CDR1 and CDR2 (germline): SNHLY, FYNNEI. CDR3 in amino acids: CASRGQGLAGELFF. Partial CDR3 DNA: TGTGCCAGCAGGGGACAGGGGTTGGCTGGGGAG.

CDR3 DNA (partial): TGCAGTGCTCCCCAACAGTCCTACGAG. Amino acid sequence: CSAPQQSYE. The entire CDR3 protein is CSAPQQSYEQYF. The gene calls are TRBV20-1 and TRBJ2-7; no clear D gene. The read ends 3 residues early relative to the CDR3; the germline J gene fills the gap. V was trimmed by 5 bases and J by 1 base, leaving 9 bases between them. The CDR3 totals 12 residues. Germline V lookup: CDR1 DFQATT, CDR2 SNEGSKA (reference sequence).

Notes on this clone: The CDR3 end is not reached by the read, which stops 3 residues before it; the germline J gene fills it in. The gene calls are TRBV19 and TRBJ2-4; D perhaps matches TRBD1 (6 bases). V lost 5 bases and J 1 base, leaving 21 bases between the germline ends. This CDR3 has 18 residues. Germline lookup yields CDR1 LNHDA and CDR2 SQIVND (reference sequence). The CDR3 loop reads CASSDYAGVARAKNIQYF. CDR3 DNA, as far as it was read: TGTGCCAGTAGTGACTATGCAGGGGTCGCCCGGGCCAAAAACATT.

In the case of this clone: The read ends 3 residues early relative to the CDR3; the germline J gene fills the gap. V gene TRBV7-2 combines with J gene TRBJ1-1, with a weak D call TRBD1 (6 bases). The CDR3 runs to 13 residues. With 4 bases removed from V and 3 bases from J, the gap between germline ends came to 9 bases. CDR1 SGHTA and CDR2 FQGNSA come from the germline V gene. CDR3 sequence reads: CASSSQGYTEAFF. Incomplete CDR3 DNA: TGTGCCAGCAGCTCACAGGGCTACACTGAA.

Remarks on this clone: From the germline J gene comes the end of the CDR3, since the read stops 3 residues before it. The chain links TRBV19 to TRBJ1-5; 7 nucleotides agree with TRBD1. CDR3 size: 15 residues. J lost 0 bases, V lost 6 bases, and 5 bases had no gene match. Germline V lookup: CDR1 LNHDA, CDR2 SQIVND (reference sequence). Here the CDR3 reads CASSPTGNSNQPQHF. CDR3 DNA (partial): TGTGCCAGTAGCCCGACAGGGAATAGCAATCAGCCC. The full variable domain, in which reference TRBV19 and TRBJ1-5 provide the parts outside the CDR3, is DGGITQSPKYLFRKEGQNVTLSCEQNLNHDAMYWYRQDPGQGLRLIYYSQIVNDFQKGDIAEGYSVSREKKESFPLTVTSAQKNPTAFYLCASSPTGNSNQPQHFGDGTRLSIL.